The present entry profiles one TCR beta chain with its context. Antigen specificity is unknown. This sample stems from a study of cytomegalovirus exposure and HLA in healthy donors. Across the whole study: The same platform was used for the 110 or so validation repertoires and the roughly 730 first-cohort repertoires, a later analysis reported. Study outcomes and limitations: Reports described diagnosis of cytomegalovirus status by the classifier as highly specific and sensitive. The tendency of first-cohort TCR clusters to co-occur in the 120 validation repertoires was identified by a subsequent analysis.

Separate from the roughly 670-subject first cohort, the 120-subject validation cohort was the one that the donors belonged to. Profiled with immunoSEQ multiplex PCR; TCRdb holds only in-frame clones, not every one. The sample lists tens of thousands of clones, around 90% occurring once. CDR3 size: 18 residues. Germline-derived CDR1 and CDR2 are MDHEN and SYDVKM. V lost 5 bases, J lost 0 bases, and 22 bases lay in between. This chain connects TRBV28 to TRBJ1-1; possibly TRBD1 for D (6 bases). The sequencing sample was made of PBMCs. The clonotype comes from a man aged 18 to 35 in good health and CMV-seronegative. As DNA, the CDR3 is TGTGCCAGCAGTCCCCTATCCCTACAGGGATCCATGAACACTGAAGCTTTCTTT. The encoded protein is CASSPLSLQGSMNTEAFF.